These T cell receptor beta chains were read from a single sample in a study of blood T cell repertoires in COVID-19. The repertoire was sequenced with immunoSEQ multiplex PCR; TCRdb's copy has only in-frame clones and lacks some. In the table there are under 300,000 clones, about three quarters of which are singletons. Sequencing was carried out using peripheral blood. All receptors derive from a woman older than 75 with acute or convalescent COVID-19. The CDR3 runs from the conserved cysteine through the conserved F or W. Fields, in order: V gene, D gene, clone size, J gene, CDR3 DNA, CDR3 protein. D genes are given only for firm matches. Not every row has a clone size; where given, it reads once, few, many or a size class.

>TRBV5-1|TRBD2|NA|TRBJ2-1
TGCGCCAGCAGCTTGGTACCCGGACTAGCGGGAAGAAACGAGCAGTTCTTC
CASSLVPGLAGRNEQFF
>TRBV5-1|NA|NA|TRBJ1-4
TGCGCCAGCAGCTTGAACGGACTTAATGAAAAACTGTTTTTT
CASSLNGLNEKLFF
>TRBV20-1|NA|NA|TRBJ2-7
TGCAGTGCTAGTTCAGGGGACCCGTCCTACGAGCAGTACTTC
CSASSGDPSYEQYF
>TRBV19|TRBD2|NA|TRBJ2-2
TGTGCCAGCAGGACTAGCGGGAACACCGGGGAGCTGTTTTTT
CASRTSGNTGELFF
>TRBV4-1|TRBD2|NA|TRBJ2-1
TGCGCCAGCAGCAGACTAGCGGGAGCGGTTAATGAGCAGTTCTTC
CASSRLAGAVNEQFF
>TRBV9|NA|NA|TRBJ2-2
TGTGCCAGCAGCCCCCCTCTTGTCGGGGTCACGAACACCGGGGAGCTGTTTTTT
CASSPPLVGVTNTGELFF
>TRBV5-1|NA|NA|TRBJ1-1
TGCGCCAGCAGCTTTGAGACTATGAACACTGAAGCTTTCTTT
CASSFETMNTEAFF
>TRBV18|TRBD2|NA|TRBJ2-5
TGTGCCAGCTCACCACCGGGCCTAGCGGGAGGCCAAGAGACCCAGTACTTC
CASSPPGLAGGQETQYF
>TRBV5-1|TRBD2|NA|TRBJ2-5
TGCGCCAGCAGCTTGGAGGCGGGAGGGCCGAAGACCCAGTACTTC
CASSLEAGGPKTQYF
>TRBV7-9|NA|NA|TRBJ2-1
TGTGCCAGCAGCTTAATGACGGGAAACAATGAGCAGTTCTTC
CASSLMTGNNEQFF
>TRBV6-5|TRBD2|NA|TRBJ2-7
TGTGCCAGCAGTAGCGGGAGAGTAAGGGACGAGCAGTACTTC
CASSSGRVRDEQYF
>TRBV23-1|NA|few|TRBJ1-4
TGCGCCAGCAGTCAATCTCGGACTCATAAGGTAACAACTAATGAAAAACTGTTTTTT
CASSQSRTHKVTTNEKLFF
>TRBV6-5|TRBD1|once|TRBJ2-4
TGTGCCAGCAGTCCCACGGACAGGGGACGAAACATTCAGTACTTC
CASSPTDRGRNIQYF
>TRBV5-1|NA|NA|TRBJ2-7
TGCGCCAGCAGTCGGGACTTCTACGAGCAGTACTTC
CASSRDFYEQYF
>TRBV6-1|TRBD2|once|TRBJ2-3
TGTGCCAGCAGTGATGGACTAGCGGCGACCACAGATACGCAGTATTTT
CASSDGLAATTDTQYF
>TRBV9|TRBD2|NA|TRBJ2-5
TGTGCCAGCAGCTTAAGCGGGGGGGCCCTTCAAGAGACCCAGTACTTC
CASSLSGGALQETQYF
>TRBV2|TRBD1|NA|TRBJ1-2
TGTGCCCAGCACGCCGGACAGGTCCGCTATGGCTACACCTTC
CAQHAGQVRYGYTF
>TRBV5-1|NA|NA|TRBJ1-1
TGCGCCAGCAACCCGGCAGGGATGAACACTGAAGCTTTCTTT
CASNPAGMNTEAFF
>TRBV20-1|TRBD2|NA|TRBJ2-2
TGCAGTGCTAGTAGGGCGGGAGGATACACCGGGGAGCTGTTTTTT
CSASRAGGYTGELFF
>TRBV4-1|NA|NA|TRBJ2-1
TGCGCCAGCAGCCAAGATGCCCTCGGGGTTGTAGGTTACAATGAGCAGTTCTTC
CASSQDALGVVGYNEQFF
>TRBV5-5|TRBD2|NA|TRBJ2-1
TGTGCCAGCAGCTTGGTTCGACTAGCGAGGCCCAATGAGCAGTTCTTC
CASSLVRLARPNEQFF
>TRBV5-8|NA|NA|TRBJ1-5
TGTGCCAGCAGCTTCAGGGGAGTCGGACAGCCCCAGCATTTT
CASSFRGVGQPQHF
>TRBV5-1|TRBD2|NA|TRBJ2-1
TGCGCCAGCAGAGGACTAGCGGGAGGGAACAATGAGCAGTTCTTC
CASRGLAGGNNEQFF